These 17 T cell receptor beta chains originate from one sample sequenced in a study of shared T cell receptors in the human thymus. TCRdb's copy holds only in-frame clones and misses some; the assay was immunoSEQ multiplex PCR. The data hold some 760,000 clones, with roughly 85% observed a single time. The data were also submitted as part of a second study, on human thymus T cells.

The sequenced sample consisted of thymocytes. All receptors derive from a girl under three years old with a congenital heart defect.

As DNA, the CDR3 is TGCAGCGTTGTCTGGACTTCTCACGGAAACACCATATATTTT. Protein product: CSVVWTSHGNTIYF. The V and J genes are TRBV29-1 and TRBJ1-3; D not certain. CDR1 is SQVTM and CDR2 is ANQGSEA in the germline V gene. V lost 4 bases to trimming and J lost 4 bases, with 14 bases between them. CDR3 length equals 14 residues.

This rearrangement joins TRBV4-3 to TRBJ1-6; weak D call: TRBD1 (5 bases). Trimming left V 6 bases short and J 3 bases short, with 18 bases between. The length of the CDR3 is 17 residues. In germline, CDR1 is LGHNA, CDR2 YSLEER. The CDR3 DNA sequence: TGCGCCAGCAGAAAAAGGGGTACAGGCAGCTATAATTCACCCCTCCACTTT. This gives the protein CASRKRGTGSYNSPLHF.

This chain connects TRBV6-1 to TRBJ1-6; no reliable D call. V was shortened by 0 bases and J by 10 bases, with 16 bases between the two germline ends. CDR1 and CDR2 from the germline V gene are MNHNS and SASEGT. The CDR3 is 16 amino acids. CDR3 loop: CASSEARHATGSPLHF. CDR3 in DNA: TGTGCCAGCAGTGAAGCGAGGCACGCGACGGGATCACCCCTCCACTTT.

The chain couples TRBV27 to TRBJ2-1; D possibly corresponds to TRBD2 (6 bases). Germline assignment: CDR1 MNHEY and CDR2 SMNVEV (reference sequence). Trimming shortened V by 6 bases and J by 4 bases, and 16 bases separated the two germline ends. The CDR3 consists of 15 residues. CDR3 amino acids: CASRPFLGGYNEQFF. The CDR3 DNA follows: TGTGCCAGCAGGCCGTTCTTAGGAGGGTACAATGAGCAGTTCTTC.

This chain connects TRBV28 to TRBJ1-5, with a weak D call TRBD1 (6 bases). Trimming took 3 bases from V and 8 from J, leaving 14 bases between them. Germline CDR1 reads MDHEN; CDR2 reads SYDVKM. CDR3 length: 14 amino acids. The CDR3 DNA is TGTGCCAGCAGTTTCTCGTGGGGGCAAAAGCCCCAGCATTTT. Translation gives CASSFSWGQKPQHF.

The chain links TRBV2 to TRBJ1-2; 7 nucleotides line up with TRBD1. In germline, CDR1 is SNHLY, CDR2 FYNNEI. This CDR3 is 14 amino acids long. Trimming at V came to 6 bases and at J to 5 bases, leaving 9 bases not matched to a gene. The DNA of the CDR3 is TGTGCCAGCAGCAGAACGGGACAGCCATATGGCTACACCTTC. Protein: CASSRTGQPYGYTF.

This sequence joins TRBV10-3 and TRBJ2-1; TRBD2 agrees at 7 bases. The junction had 11 bases not matched to a gene; V was cut back by 4 bases and J by 5 bases. Germline V gene lookup returns CDR1 ENHRY and CDR2 SYGVKD. The CDR3 runs 16 residues. CDR3 sequence: CAISVQPGLVDNEQFF. DNA of the CDR3: TGTGCCATCAGTGTCCAACCCGGACTAGTCGACAATGAGCAGTTCTTC.

The chain is built from TRBV6-1 and TRBJ1-6; perhaps TRBD1 as D (5 bases). The ends were cut back, 6 bases at V and 6 bases at J, with 12 bases in the middle. The length of the CDR3 is 14 residues. Germline CDR1 reads MNHNS; CDR2 reads SASEGT. CDR3 protein: CASSVAQVNSPLHF. The CDR3 DNA is TGTGCCAGCAGCGTTGCACAGGTTAATTCACCCCTCCACTTT.

This sequence joins TRBV14 and TRBJ2-1; 8 bases line up with TRBD2. V shed 1 base and J 4 bases; nucleotides not matched to a gene: 9. Germline assignment: CDR1 SGHDN and CDR2 FVKESK. The CDR3 runs to 17 residues. CDR3 residues: CASSQVSVASGYNEQFF. As DNA, the CDR3 is TGTGCCAGCAGCCAAGTTTCTGTGGCTAGCGGGTACAATGAGCAGTTCTTC.

The J gene is TRBJ2-5, the V gene TRBV29-1, with 8 nucleotides matching TRBD1. Germline assignment: CDR1 SQVTM and CDR2 ANQGSEA. V was pared by 8 bases and J by 1 base, with 9 bases of the junction left unmatched. The CDR3 totals 14 residues. CDR3 region: CSYRSGGGQETQYF. For the CDR3, the DNA is TGCAGCTATAGGTCAGGGGGCGGCCAAGAGACCCAGTACTTC. The variable domain in full, with the rest retrieved from reference TRBV29-1 and TRBJ2-5, is SAVISQKPSRDICQRGTSLTIQCQVDSQVTMMFWYRQQPGQSLTLIATANQGSEATYESGFVIDKFPISRPNLTFSTLTVSNMSPEDSSIYLCSYRSGGGQETQYFGPGTRLLVL.

This clone appeared a few times. The chain employs TRBV4-1 and TRBJ1-5; D is unresolved. This CDR3 contains 13 residues. Trimming took 0 bases from V and 7 from J, leaving 7 bases between them. Germline CDR1 is MGHRA and CDR2 is YSYEKL. The CDR3 DNA reads TGCGCCAGCAGCCAAGAGCCCGGGCAGCCCCAGCATTTT. This translates into CASSQEPGQPQHF.

The chain is built from TRBV7-6 and TRBJ2-1, with D possibly TRBD2 on 5 matching bases. Deletions cut 4 bases from V and 4 bases from J, with 11 bases between. CDR3 size: 14 residues. Germline-derived CDR1 and CDR2 are SGHVS and FNYEAQ. The CDR3 sequence: CASSSRLNYNEQFF. DNA of the CDR3: TGTGCCAGCAGCTCCCGACTAAATTACAATGAGCAGTTCTTC.

The rearrangement links TRBV5-1 to TRBJ1-1; 8 nucleotides align to TRBD1. Per germline, CDR1 SGHRS and CDR2 YFSETQ. Unmatched junction bases numbered 12, after V lost 4 bases and J lost 4 bases. The CDR3 consists of 16 residues. In DNA form, the CDR3 reads TGCGCCAGCAGCCATACTAGGATCGACAGGGGCACTGAAGCTTTCTTT. It codes for CASSHTRIDRGTEAFF.

The genes are TRBV5-1 and TRBJ1-1, with 9 nucleotides matching TRBD1. This CDR3 is built from 14 residues. V shed 2 bases and J 4 bases; nucleotides not matched to a gene: 3. In germline, CDR1 is SGHRS, CDR2 YFSETQ. The CDR3 loop is CASSFSGQGTEAFF. In DNA form, the CDR3 reads TGCGCCAGCAGCTTCTCGGGACAGGGCACTGAAGCTTTCTTT.

The CDR3 loop is CASSQSSNGYTF. CDR3 nucleotides: TGCGCCAGCAGCCAGAGTTCCAATGGCTACACCTTC. The rearrangement joins TRBV4-3 to TRBJ1-2; D gene uncertain. The length of the CDR3 is 12 residues. The V end lost 3 bases, the J end lost 6 bases, and 8 bases lay between the germline ends. Germline V gene lookup returns CDR1 LGHNA and CDR2 YSLEER.

The chain is built from TRBV25-1 and TRBJ2-1; 9 positions agree with TRBD1. The CDR3 runs 14 residues. V trimming: 3 bases; J trimming: 7 bases; junction bases outside the gene matches: 4. CDR1 is MGHDK and CDR2 is SYGVNS in the germline V gene. The CDR3 spells CASSDRQGENEQFF. The CDR3 DNA sequence: TGTGCCAGCAGTGATCGACAGGGGGAGAATGAGCAGTTCTTC. Full variable domain (rest looked up from reference TRBV25-1 and TRBJ2-1): EADIYQTPRYLVIGTGKKITLECSQTMGHDKMYWYQQDPGMELHLIHYSYGVNSTEKGDLSSESTVSRIRTEHFPLTLESARPSHTSQYLCASSDRQGENEQFFGPGTRLTVL.

The chain uses TRBV14 and TRBJ1-2, with D uncertain. The V and J ends lost 0 bases and 8 bases respectively, with 16 bases between them. The CDR3 extends over 15 amino acids. Germline V gene sequence: CDR1 SGHDN, CDR2 FVKESK. The DNA for the CDR3 is TGTGCCAGCAGCCAAGATGCTAATCCTACGTTGGGCTACACCTTC. Translating gives CASSQDANPTLGYTF. The variable domain in full, with the rest retrieved from reference TRBV14 and TRBJ1-2, is EAGVTQFPSHSVIEKGQTVTLRCDPISGHDNLYWYRRVMGKEIKFLLHFVKESKQDESGMPNNRFLAERTGGTYSTLKVQPAELEDSGVYFCASSQDANPTLGYTFGSGTRLTVV.